The 2 T cell receptor beta chains below come from one sample, sequenced in a study of blood T cell repertoires in COVID-19. Clones were read by immunoSEQ multiplex PCR, and TCRdb kept only the in-frame ones, dropping some. The sample contains about 220,000 clones, roughly four fifths of which appear only once. Sequences were obtained from peripheral blood. These receptors were collected from an elderly woman with COVID-19, enrolled during active disease.

The rearrangement links TRBV6-2 or TRBV6-3 to TRBJ2-5; D may be TRBD2 (7 bases). CDR1 is MNHEY, CDR2 SVGEGT, per germline. Trimming took off 2 bases at V and 5 bases at J, with 18 bases between the two ends. CDR3 length equals 16 residues. The CDR3 nucleotides are TGTGCCAGCAGTTACGGGGGGGCAGGGTCGGCGGAGACCCAGTACTTC. Translating gives CASSYGGAGSAETQYF.

This clone was detected ten times or more. The genes are TRBV6-5 and TRBJ2-3; TRBD2 matches at 7 bases. CDR3 size: 15 residues. With 6 bases clipped from V and 6 bases from J, the junction kept 12 bases outside the gene matches. Per germline, CDR1 MNHEY and CDR2 SVGAGI. The CDR3 bases are TGTGCCAGCAGCACCGGTCGTCCCGGGAGGGATACGCAGTATTTT. Encoded protein: CASSTGRPGRDTQYF.